This T cell receptor (beta chain) was documented in a study of blood T cell repertoires in COVID-19. V lost 10 bases to trimming and J lost 8 bases; unmatched junction nucleotides: 15. The CDR3 has 14 amino acids. Germline V CDR1 and CDR2: MNHEY, SMNVEV (reference sequence). Clones were sequenced by immunoSEQ multiplex PCR, and TCRdb holds only the in-frame ones, with some missing. This table holds about 140,000 clones, approximately 80% found once. The sequence was collected from a human donor in a cohort sampled during active COVID-19. The V call is TRBV27, the J call TRBJ1-2, with TRBD1 matching 8 bases. Sequencing was performed on peripheral blood. This CDR3 reads CATRGQGVGMGYTF. CDR3 DNA: TGTGCCACCCGCGGACAGGGCGTAGGTATGGGCTACACCTTC.